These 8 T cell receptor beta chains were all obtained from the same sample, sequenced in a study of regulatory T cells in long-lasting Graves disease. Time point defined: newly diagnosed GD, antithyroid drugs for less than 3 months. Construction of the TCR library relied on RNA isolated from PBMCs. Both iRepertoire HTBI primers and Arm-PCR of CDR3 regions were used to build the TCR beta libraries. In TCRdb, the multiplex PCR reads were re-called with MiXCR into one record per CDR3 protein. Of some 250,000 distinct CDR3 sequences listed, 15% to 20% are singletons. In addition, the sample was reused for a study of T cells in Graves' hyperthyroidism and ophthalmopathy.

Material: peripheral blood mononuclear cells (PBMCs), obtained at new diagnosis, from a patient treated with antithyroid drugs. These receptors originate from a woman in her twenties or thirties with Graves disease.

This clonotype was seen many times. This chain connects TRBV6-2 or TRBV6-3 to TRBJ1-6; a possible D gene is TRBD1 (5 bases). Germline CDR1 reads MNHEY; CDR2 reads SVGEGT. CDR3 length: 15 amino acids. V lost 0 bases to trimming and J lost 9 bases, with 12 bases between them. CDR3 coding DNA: TGTGCCAGCAGTTACTCGGGGGGGATAGGTTCACCCCTCCACTTT. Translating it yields CASSYSGGIGSPLHF.

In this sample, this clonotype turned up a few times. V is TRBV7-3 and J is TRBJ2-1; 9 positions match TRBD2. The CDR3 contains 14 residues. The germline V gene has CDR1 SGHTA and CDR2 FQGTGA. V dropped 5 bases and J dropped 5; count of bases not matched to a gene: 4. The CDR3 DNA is TGTGCCAGCAGCCGCGGGGGGGGTGACAATGAGCAGTTCTTC. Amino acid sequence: CASSRGGGDNEQFF. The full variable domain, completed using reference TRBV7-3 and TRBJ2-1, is GAGVSQTPSNKVTEKGKYVELRCDPISGHTALYWYRQSLGQGPEFLIYFQGTGAADDSGLPNDRFFAVRPEGSVSTLKIQRTERGDSAVYLCASSRGGGDNEQFFGPGTRLTVL.

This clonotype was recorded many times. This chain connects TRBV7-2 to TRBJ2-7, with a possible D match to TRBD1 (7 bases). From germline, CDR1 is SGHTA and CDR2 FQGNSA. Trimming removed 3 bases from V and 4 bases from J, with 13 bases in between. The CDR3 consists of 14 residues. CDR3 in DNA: TGTGCCAGCAGCTTTAGTCAGGGGGGTTACGAGCAGTACTTC. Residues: CASSFSQGGYEQYF.

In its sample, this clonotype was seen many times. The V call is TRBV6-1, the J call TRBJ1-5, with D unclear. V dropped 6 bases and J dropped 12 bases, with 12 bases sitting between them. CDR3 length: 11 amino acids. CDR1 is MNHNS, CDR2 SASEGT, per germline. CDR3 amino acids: CASRTGDVQHF. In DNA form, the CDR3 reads TGTGCCAGCAGAACGGGAGACGTCCAGCATTTT.

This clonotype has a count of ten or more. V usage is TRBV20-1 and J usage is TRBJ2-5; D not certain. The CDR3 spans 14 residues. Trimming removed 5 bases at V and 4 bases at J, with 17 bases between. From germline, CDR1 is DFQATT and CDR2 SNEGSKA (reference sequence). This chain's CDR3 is CSARFIGWGETQYF. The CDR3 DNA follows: TGCAGTGCTCGTTTTATAGGGTGGGGAGAGACCCAGTACTTC.

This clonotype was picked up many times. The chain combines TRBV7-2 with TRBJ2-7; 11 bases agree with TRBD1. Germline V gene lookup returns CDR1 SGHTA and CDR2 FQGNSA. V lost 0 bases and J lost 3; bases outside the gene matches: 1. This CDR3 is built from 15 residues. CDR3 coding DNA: TGTGCCAGCAGCTTAGCCGGGACAGGGGGCTACGAGCAGTACTTC. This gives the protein CASSLAGTGGYEQYF. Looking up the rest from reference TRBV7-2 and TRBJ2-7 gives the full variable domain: GAGVSQSPSNKVTEKGKDVELRCDPISGHTALYWYRQSLGQGLEFLIYFQGNSAPDKSGLPSDRFSAERTGGSVSTLTIQRTQQEDSAVYLCASSLAGTGGYEQYFGPGTRLTVT.

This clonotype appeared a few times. CDR3 amino acids: CASSLTPSGGPRETQYF. CDR3 coding DNA: TGTGCCAGCAGCCTAACCCCTAGCGGGGGGCCAAGAGAGACCCAGTACTTC. The chain couples TRBV27 to TRBJ2-5; 11 positions agree with TRBD2. The V gene end was trimmed by 6 bases and the J gene end by 4 bases; junction bases not matched to a gene: 13. CDR1 is MNHEY and CDR2 is SMNVEV in the germline V gene (reference sequence). CDR3 length: 17 amino acids.

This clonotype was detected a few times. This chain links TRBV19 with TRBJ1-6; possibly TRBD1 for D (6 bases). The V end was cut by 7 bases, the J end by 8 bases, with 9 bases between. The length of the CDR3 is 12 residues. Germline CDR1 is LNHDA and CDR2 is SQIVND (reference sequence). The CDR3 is CASNRGDSPLHF. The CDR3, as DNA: TGTGCCAGTAATAGGGGGGATTCACCCCTCCACTTT.